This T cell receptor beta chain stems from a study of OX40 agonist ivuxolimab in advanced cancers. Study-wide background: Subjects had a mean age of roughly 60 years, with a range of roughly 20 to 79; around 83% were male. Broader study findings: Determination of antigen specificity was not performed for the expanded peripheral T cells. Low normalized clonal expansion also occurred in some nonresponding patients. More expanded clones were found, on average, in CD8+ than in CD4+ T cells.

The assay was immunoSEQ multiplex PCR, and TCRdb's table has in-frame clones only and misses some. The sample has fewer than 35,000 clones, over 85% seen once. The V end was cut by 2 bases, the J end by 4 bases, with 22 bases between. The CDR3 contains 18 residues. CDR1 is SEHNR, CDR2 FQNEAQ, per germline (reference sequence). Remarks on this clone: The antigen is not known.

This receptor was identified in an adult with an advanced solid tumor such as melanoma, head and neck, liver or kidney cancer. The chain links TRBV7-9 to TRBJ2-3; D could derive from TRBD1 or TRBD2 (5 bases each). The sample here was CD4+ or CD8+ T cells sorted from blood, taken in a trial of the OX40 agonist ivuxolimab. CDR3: CASSLRDRPGPLADTQYF. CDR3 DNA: TGTGCCAGCAGCTTAAGGGACCGACCTGGGCCATTGGCAGATACGCAGTATTTT.